Presented here are 14 T cell receptor beta chains from one specimen sequenced in a study of T cell responses to AZD1222 COVID-19 vaccine. TCRdb's table, derived via immunoSEQ multiplex PCR, lists solely in-frame clones and lacks some. Here the sample spans fewer than 200,000 clones, approximately 88% being singletons. Material: peripheral blood, obtained on day 0 of AZD1222 vaccination. These receptors came from an adult in good health.

The table lists this clone with a count of one. The V call is TRBV5-4, the J call TRBJ2-3; TRBD1 matches at 8 bases. The CDR3 is 20 residues long. CDR1 and CDR2 (germline): SGHNT, YYREEE (reference sequence). The V and J ends lost 4 bases and 2 bases, in that order; junction bases with no gene match: 21. CDR3 DNA sequence: TGTGCCAGCAGCACAGGGGGGCCCTACCACTTATCGGCCCCCACAGATACGCAGTATTTT. This encodes CASSTGGPYHLSAPTDTQYF.

J is TRBJ2-2 and V is TRBV10-3, with 11 bases aligning to TRBD2. CDR3 length: 16 amino acids. Trimming at V came to 10 bases and at J to 1 base, leaving 8 bases not matched to a gene. CDR1 is ENHRY and CDR2 is SYGVKD in the germline V gene. CDR3: CATTVTSGGNTGELFF. CDR3 DNA: TGTGCCACGACGGTTACTAGCGGGGGGAACACCGGGGAGCTGTTTTTT.

V and J are TRBV10-1 and TRBJ2-1, with TRBD2 matching 15 bases. CDR1 is WNHNN and CDR2 is SYGVQD in the germline V gene (reference sequence). The CDR3 runs to 17 residues. V was pared by 6 bases and J by 7 bases, with 10 bases of the junction left unmatched. CDR3 in amino acids: CASSLRAGTSGGNEQFF. Here the CDR3 DNA reads TGCGCCAGCAGCCTTCGAGCCGGGACTAGCGGGGGGAATGAGCAGTTCTTC.

The V and J genes are TRBV29-1 and TRBJ1-1; D uncertain. The germline V gene has CDR1 SQVTM and CDR2 ANQGSEA. This CDR3 has 13 residues. The V end lost 5 bases, the J end lost 3 bases, and 13 bases lay between the germline ends. CDR3: CSVLDLRDTEAFF. The DNA of the CDR3 is TGCAGCGTTCTTGACCTGAGGGACACTGAAGCTTTCTTT.

V and J are TRBV5-4 and TRBJ2-2; 9 positions match TRBD2. The CDR3 runs to 15 residues. V trimming: 4 bases; J trimming: 2 bases; junction bases outside the gene matches: 3. CDR1 is SGHNT and CDR2 is YYREEE in the germline V gene (reference sequence). This CDR3 is CASSGGLANTGELFF. DNA for the CDR3: TGTGCCAGCAGCGGGGGACTAGCTAACACCGGGGAGCTGTTTTTT.

This chain links TRBV28 with TRBJ1-5, with a possible D match to TRBD1 (5 bases). Looked up from germline, CDR1 is MDHEN and CDR2 is SYDVKM. The CDR3 spans 16 residues. Trimming left V 4 bases short and J 0 bases short, with 13 bases between. CDR3 coding DNA: TGTGCCAGCAGTTATCCACTCACAGGTAGCAATCAGCCCCAGCATTTT. It yields the protein CASSYPLTGSNQPQHF.

This clone has more than one count but fewer than ten. This rearrangement joins TRBV7-9 to TRBJ1-6, with D unresolved. With 2 bases removed from V and 5 bases from J, the gap between germline ends came to 7 bases. The CDR3 runs to 14 residues. Germline-derived CDR1 and CDR2 are SEHNR and FQNEAQ (reference sequence). The CDR3 nucleotides are TGTGCCAGCAGCTTACGCGGGGATAATTCACCCCTCCACTTT. Translation: CASSLRGDNSPLHF.

This clone was found a few times. The genes are TRBV12-3 or TRBV12-4 and TRBJ2-4; a weak D match, TRBD2 (5 bases). The V and J ends lost 5 bases and 6 bases respectively, with 11 bases between them. This CDR3 has 13 residues. DNA of the CDR3: TGTGCCAGCAGTCTAGGAGAGGGAAACATTCAGTACTTC. Amino acid sequence: CASSLGEGNIQYF.

The rearrangement joins TRBV10-1 to TRBJ2-3, with 7 bases aligning to TRBD2. With 0 bases clipped from V and 1 base from J, the junction kept 4 bases outside the gene matches. The CDR3 length is 16 residues. Germline V CDR1 and CDR2: WNHNN, SYGVQD (reference sequence). CDR3 amino acids: CASSESGGGGTDTQYF. The CDR3 DNA sequence: TGCGCCAGCAGTGAGTCGGGCGGGGGAGGCACAGATACGCAGTATTTT.

The V call is TRBV6-4, the J call TRBJ2-2, with 13 nucleotides matching TRBD2. The CDR3 is 15 amino acids. The germline gives CDR1 MRHNA, CDR2 SNTAGT. V gave up 2 bases and J gave up 6 bases; unmatched junction bases: 0. DNA for the CDR3: TGTGCCAGCAGTGACGGGACTAGCGGGGCCGGGGAGCTGTTTTTT. Residues: CASSDGTSGAGELFF.

V and J are TRBV7-6 and TRBJ2-1; 9 positions agree with TRBD1. Germline-derived CDR1 and CDR2 are SGHVS and FNYEAQ. Trimming at V came to 5 bases and at J to 8 bases, leaving 10 bases not matched to a gene. This CDR3 has 15 amino acids. The CDR3 here is CASSAFTGGVDEQFF. The CDR3 DNA follows: TGTGCCAGCAGCGCCTTCACAGGGGGCGTTGATGAGCAGTTCTTC.

V usage is TRBV5-1 and J usage is TRBJ2-1; 15 bases agree with TRBD2. V gave up 7 bases and J gave up 0 bases; unmatched junction bases: 8. Per germline, CDR1 SGHRS and CDR2 YFSETQ. The CDR3 is made up of 18 amino acids. CDR3 loop: CASSGLAGGLSSYNEQFF. DNA of the CDR3: TGCGCCAGCTCGGGACTAGCGGGAGGCCTAAGCTCCTACAATGAGCAGTTCTTC.

This rearrangement joins TRBV5-6 to TRBJ1-3; weak D call: TRBD1 (5 bases). The CDR3 loop spans 16 amino acids. Germline-derived CDR1 and CDR2 are SGHDT and YYEEEE. V shed 5 bases and J shed 3 bases, with 18 bases lying between them. The CDR3 loop reads CASSRVRARDGNTIYF. DNA of the CDR3: TGTGCCAGCAGTCGGGTCAGGGCCCGGGATGGAAACACCATATATTTT.

This clone has a handful of counts. The chain joins TRBV28 to TRBJ2-3; D is unresolved. CDR3 length equals 14 residues. Trimming pared 5 bases from V and 5 bases from J, leaving 14 bases between. Germline loops: CDR1 MDHEN, CDR2 SYDVKM. CDR3 region: CASSRPTPGDTQYF. The DNA for the CDR3 is TGTGCCAGCAGTCGCCCCACTCCGGGAGATACGCAGTATTTT. Supplemented by reference TRBV28 and TRBJ2-3, the full variable domain reads DVKVTQSSRYLVKRTGEKVFLECVQDMDHENMFWYRQDPGLGLRLIYFSYDVKMKEKGDIPEGYSVSREKKERFSLILESASTNQTSMYLCASSRPTPGDTQYFGPGTRLTVL.